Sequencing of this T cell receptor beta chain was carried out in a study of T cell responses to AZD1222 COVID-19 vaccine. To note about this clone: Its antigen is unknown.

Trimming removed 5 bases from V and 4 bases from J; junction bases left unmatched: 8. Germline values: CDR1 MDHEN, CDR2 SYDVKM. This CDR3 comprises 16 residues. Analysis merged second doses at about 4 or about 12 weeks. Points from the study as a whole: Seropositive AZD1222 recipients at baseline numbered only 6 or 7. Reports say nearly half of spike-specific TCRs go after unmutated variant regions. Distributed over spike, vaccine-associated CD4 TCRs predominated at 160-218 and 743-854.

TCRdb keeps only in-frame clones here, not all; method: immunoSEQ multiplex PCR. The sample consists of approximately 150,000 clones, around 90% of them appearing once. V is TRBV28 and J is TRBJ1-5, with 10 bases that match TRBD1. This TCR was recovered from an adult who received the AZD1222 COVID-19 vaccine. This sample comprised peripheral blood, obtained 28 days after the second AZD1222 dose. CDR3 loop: CASSQPGQGKNQPQHF. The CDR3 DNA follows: TGTGCCAGCAGTCAACCGGGACAGGGGAAGAATCAGCCCCAGCATTTT.